These 17 T cell receptor beta chains originate from one sample sequenced in a study of PD-L1 blockade in urothelial cancer. The table came from immunoSEQ multiplex PCR; TCRdb's copy has only in-frame clones and leaves some out. The sample yields some 77,000 clones, 75% to 90% seen once. The sample here was PBMCs, taken around atezolizumab (anti-PD-L1) treatment. The receptors were sampled from a woman between 65 and 79 years old with urothelial cancer.

In this sample, this clone turned up a few times. The chain links TRBV6-6 to TRBJ2-5, with TRBD2 identical over 8 bases. The length of the CDR3 is 15 residues. Looked up from germline, CDR1 is MNHNY and CDR2 is SVGAGI (reference sequence). V shed 4 bases and J 4 bases; nucleotides not matched to a gene: 8. CDR3 DNA sequence: TGTGCCAGCAGTTTAAGCGGGAGCTTGTCAGAGACCCAGTACTTC. It is translated as CASSLSGSLSETQYF.

In its sample, this clone was seen once. J is TRBJ2-3 and V is TRBV5-5; 10 positions agree with TRBD1. V lost 4 bases and J lost 5; bases outside the gene matches: 4. The V gene's germline CDR1 is SGHKS and CDR2 YYEKEE (reference sequence). The CDR3 spans 14 residues. In DNA form, the CDR3 reads TGTGCCAGCAGCATAGGACAGGGGGGAGATACGCAGTATTTT. Residues: CASSIGQGGDTQYF. Full variable domain (rest looked up from reference TRBV5-5 and TRBJ2-3): DAGVTQSPTHLIKTRGQQVTLRCSPISGHKSVSWYQQVLGQGPQFIFQYYEKEERGRGNFPDRFSARQFPNYSSELNVNALLLGDSALYLCASSIGQGGDTQYFGPGTRLTVL.

The CDR3 loop reads CSASTGGMNTEAFF. DNA for the CDR3: TGCAGCGCCAGCACAGGGGGCATGAACACTGAAGCTTTCTTT. The V and J genes are TRBV29-1 and TRBJ1-1; TRBD1 matches at 9 bases. The CDR3 extends over 14 amino acids. Germline lookup yields CDR1 SQVTM and CDR2 ANQGSEA. V lost 7 bases to trimming and J lost 0 bases; unmatched junction nucleotides: 6.

The chain uses TRBV19 and TRBJ2-1; TRBD2 aligns across 9 bases. Germline V gives CDR1 LNHDA, CDR2 SQIVND (reference sequence). This CDR3 contains 19 residues. V was pared by 3 bases and J by 6 bases, with 18 bases of the junction left unmatched. The CDR3 spells CASSMVRPSGAGGLNEQFF. The CDR3 DNA reads as TGTGCCAGTAGTATGGTACGACCGTCCGGCGCGGGAGGGCTCAATGAGCAGTTCTTC.

This chain uses TRBV30 with TRBJ2-7, with D perhaps TRBD1 (5 bases). With 3 bases removed from V and 3 bases from J, the gap between germline ends came to 12 bases. CDR3 length: 13 residues. Germline V gives CDR1 GTSNPN, CDR2 SVGIG (reference sequence). CDR3 loop: CAWSQGQFYEQYF. The CDR3 DNA follows: TGTGCCTGGAGCCAGGGCCAATTCTACGAGCAGTACTTC.

The chain joins TRBV19 to TRBJ2-7; D gene ambiguous. This CDR3 is 14 amino acids long. CDR1 is LNHDA and CDR2 is SQIVND in the germline V gene (reference sequence). Trimming left V 6 bases short and J 7 bases short, with 19 bases between. The CDR3 DNA reads as TGTGCCAGTAGCCCCTACGGGTCTCAAAAGGAGCAGTACTTC. This gives the protein CASSPYGSQKEQYF.

CDR3 DNA: TGTGCCAGCAGCGCTCATCTAAAAGAGACCCAGTACTTC. The encoded protein is CASSAHLKETQYF. The V and J genes are TRBV9 and TRBJ2-5, with no clear D. Trimming took off 3 bases at V and 3 bases at J, with 9 bases between the two ends. There are 13 residues in the CDR3. From germline, CDR1 is SGDLS and CDR2 YYNGEE. The full variable domain, its missing parts supplied by reference TRBV9 and TRBJ2-5, is DSGVTQTPKHLITATGQRVTLRCSPRSGDLSVYWYQQSLDQGLQFLIQYYNGEERAKGNILERFSAQQFPDLHSELNLSSLELGDSALYFCASSAHLKETQYFGPGTRLLVL.

The chain is built from TRBV5-6 and TRBJ2-7, with 7 bases matching TRBD2. This CDR3 is 14 amino acids long. Losses at the gene ends were 3 bases for V and 1 base for J; bases not matched to a gene: 4. CDR1 and CDR2 from the germline V gene are SGHDT and YYEEEE. CDR3 in amino acids: CASSWEGRSYEQYF. DNA of the CDR3: TGTGCCAGCAGCTGGGAGGGCCGTTCCTACGAGCAGTACTTC.

The chain has TRBV5-4 and TRBJ1-2; no clear D. V gave up 4 bases and J gave up 2 bases, with 15 bases separating them. From germline, CDR1 is SGHNT and CDR2 YYREEE (reference sequence). This CDR3 is built from 15 residues. This CDR3 reads CASSQVIGENYGYTF. The CDR3, as DNA: TGTGCCAGCAGCCAGGTCATCGGGGAGAACTATGGCTACACCTTC.

The genes are TRBV11-2 and TRBJ1-4; D possibly corresponds to TRBD1 (6 bases). Trimming shortened V by 3 bases and J by 0 bases, and 8 bases separated the two germline ends. CDR1 is SGHAT, CDR2 FQNNGV, per germline. The CDR3 is 15 residues long. CDR3 nucleotides: TGTGCCAGCAGCTTCCACAGGGCAACTAATGAAAAACTGTTTTTT. It yields the protein CASSFHRATNEKLFF.

The V gene is TRBV5-6, the J gene TRBJ1-1; D ambiguous. The CDR3 is 13 amino acids. Looked up from germline, CDR1 is SGHDT and CDR2 is YYEEEE. Trimming stripped 3 bases from V and 1 base from J, with 7 bases between. The CDR3 reads CASSSYSNTEAFF. The CDR3 DNA is TGTGCCAGCAGCTCATACTCGAACACTGAAGCTTTCTTT.

This clone was seen more than once but under ten times. The chain has TRBV7-6 and TRBJ2-3; 11 bases line up with TRBD2. The V segment lost 5 bases and the J segment 6 bases; nucleotides outside the gene matches: 10. CDR1 SGHVS and CDR2 FNYEAQ come from the germline V gene. The length of the CDR3 is 16 residues. The CDR3, as DNA: TGTGCCAGCAGCAAAACTACTAGCGGGGGTGTGGATACGCAGTATTTT. Its protein product is CASSKTTSGGVDTQYF.

CDR3 nucleotide sequence: TGTGCCAGCAGCTTGGACAGGTTTAACTATGGCTACACCTTC. Amino acid sequence: CASSLDRFNYGYTF. The chain joins TRBV11-2 to TRBJ1-2; TRBD1 matches at 7 bases. Trimming at V came to 3 bases and at J to 1 base, leaving 2 bases not matched to a gene. There are 14 residues in the CDR3. Germline assignment: CDR1 SGHAT and CDR2 FQNNGV.

This chain connects TRBV28 to TRBJ2-7, with TRBD2 identical over 15 bases. Unmatched junction bases numbered 4, after V lost 5 bases and J lost 2 bases. The germline CDR1 and CDR2 sequences are MDHEN and SYDVKM. The CDR3 consists of 16 residues. This CDR3 reads CASSTRTSGRAYEQYF. The DNA for the CDR3 is TGTGCCAGCAGTACCCGGACTAGCGGGAGGGCCTACGAGCAGTACTTC. Drawing the rest from reference TRBV28 and TRBJ2-7, the complete variable domain is DVKVTQSSRYLVKRTGEKVFLECVQDMDHENMFWYRQDPGLGLRLIYFSYDVKMKEKGDIPEGYSVSREKKERFSLILESASTNQTSMYLCASSTRTSGRAYEQYFGPGTRLTVT.

This clone was counted a single time. V and J are TRBV29-1 and TRBJ2-3, with D possibly being TRBD1 (5 bases). With 3 bases removed from V and 7 bases from J, the gap between germline ends came to 11 bases. The CDR3 length is 12 residues. Germline V lookup: CDR1 SQVTM, CDR2 ANQGSEA. The CDR3 protein is CSVESAGNTQYF. In nucleotides, the CDR3 is TGCAGCGTTGAGTCGGCAGGGAATACGCAGTATTTT.

V gene TRBV6-5 combines with J gene TRBJ1-2, with TRBD1 matching 7 bases. J gave up 4 bases and V 6 bases, and 5 bases lay outside the gene matches. CDR3 length: 13 amino acids. CDR1 MNHEY and CDR2 SVGAGI come from the germline V gene. Here the CDR3 reads CASSSGQIYGYTF. The CDR3, as DNA: TGTGCCAGCAGCTCGGGACAGATCTATGGCTACACCTTC.

The genes are TRBV10-1 and TRBJ2-2, with TRBD2 matching over 14 bases. After removal of 3 bases from V and 3 bases from J, the junction contained 6 bases not matched to a gene. CDR3 length equals 18 residues. From germline, CDR1 is WNHNN and CDR2 SYGVQD (reference sequence). The CDR3 loop reads CASSDRTSGRLYTGELFF. In nucleotides, the CDR3 is TGCGCCAGCAGTGACCGGACTAGCGGGAGGCTCTACACCGGGGAGCTGTTTTTT.